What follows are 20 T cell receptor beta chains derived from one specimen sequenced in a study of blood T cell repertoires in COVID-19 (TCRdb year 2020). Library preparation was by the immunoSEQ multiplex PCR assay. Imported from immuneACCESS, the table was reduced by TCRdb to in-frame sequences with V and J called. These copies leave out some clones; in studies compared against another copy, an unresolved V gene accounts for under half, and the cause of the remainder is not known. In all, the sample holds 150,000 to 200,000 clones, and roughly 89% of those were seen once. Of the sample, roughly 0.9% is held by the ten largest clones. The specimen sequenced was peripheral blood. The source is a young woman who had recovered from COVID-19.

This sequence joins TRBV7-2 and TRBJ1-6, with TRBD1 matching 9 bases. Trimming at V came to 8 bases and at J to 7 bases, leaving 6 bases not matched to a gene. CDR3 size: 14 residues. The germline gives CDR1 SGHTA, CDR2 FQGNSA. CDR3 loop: CASVPGTGNSPLHF. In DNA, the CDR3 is TGTGCCAGCGTTCCCGGGACAGGGAATTCACCCCTCCACTTT.

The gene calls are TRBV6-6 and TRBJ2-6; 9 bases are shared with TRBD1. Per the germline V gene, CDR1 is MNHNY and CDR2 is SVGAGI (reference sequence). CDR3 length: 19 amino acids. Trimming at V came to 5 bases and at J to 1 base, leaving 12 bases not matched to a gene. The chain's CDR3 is CASSQSPGTGLSGANVLTF. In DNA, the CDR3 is TGTGCCAGCAGTCAAAGTCCCGGGACAGGGTTATCTGGGGCCAACGTCCTGACTTTC.

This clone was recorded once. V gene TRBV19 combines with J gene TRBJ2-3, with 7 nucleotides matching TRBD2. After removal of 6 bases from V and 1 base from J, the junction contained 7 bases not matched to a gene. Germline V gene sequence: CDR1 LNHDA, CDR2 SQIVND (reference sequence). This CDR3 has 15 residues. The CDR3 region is CASSGGTDRTDTQYF. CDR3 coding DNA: TGTGCCAGTAGCGGGGGGACCGACCGCACAGATACGCAGTATTTT.

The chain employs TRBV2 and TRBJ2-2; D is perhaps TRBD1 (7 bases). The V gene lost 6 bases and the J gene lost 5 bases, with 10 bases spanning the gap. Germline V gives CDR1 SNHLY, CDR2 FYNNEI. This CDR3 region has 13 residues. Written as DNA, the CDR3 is TGTGCCAGCAGGACAGGGACTACCGGGGAGCTGTTTTTT. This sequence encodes CASRTGTTGELFF.

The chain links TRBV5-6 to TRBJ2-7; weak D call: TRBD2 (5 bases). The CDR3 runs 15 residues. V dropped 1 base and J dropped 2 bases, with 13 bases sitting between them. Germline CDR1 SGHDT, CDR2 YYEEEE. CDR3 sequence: CASSLKGSGTYEQYF. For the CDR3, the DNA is TGTGCCAGCAGCTTGAAAGGGAGTGGGACCTACGAGCAGTACTTC.

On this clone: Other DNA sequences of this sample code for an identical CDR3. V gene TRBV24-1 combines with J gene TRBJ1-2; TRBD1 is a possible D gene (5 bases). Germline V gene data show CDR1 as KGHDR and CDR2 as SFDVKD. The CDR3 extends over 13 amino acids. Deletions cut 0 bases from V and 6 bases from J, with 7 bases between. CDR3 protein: CATSDLRGDGYTF. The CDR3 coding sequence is TGTGCCACCAGTGATTTGAGGGGTGATGGCTACACCTTC.

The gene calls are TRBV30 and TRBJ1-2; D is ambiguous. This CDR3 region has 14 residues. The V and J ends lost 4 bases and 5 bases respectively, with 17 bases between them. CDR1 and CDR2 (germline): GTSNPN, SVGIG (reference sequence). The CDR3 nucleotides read TGTGCCTGGACTTCAGTCCCTTCCTCTTATGGCTACACCTTC. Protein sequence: CAWTSVPSSYGYTF.

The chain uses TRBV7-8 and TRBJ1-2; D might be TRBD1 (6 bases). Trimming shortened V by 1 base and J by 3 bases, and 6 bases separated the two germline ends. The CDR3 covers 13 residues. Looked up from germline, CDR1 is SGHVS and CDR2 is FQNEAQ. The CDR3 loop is CASSLGTDYGYTF. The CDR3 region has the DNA TGTGCCAGCAGCTTAGGGACAGACTATGGCTACACCTTC.

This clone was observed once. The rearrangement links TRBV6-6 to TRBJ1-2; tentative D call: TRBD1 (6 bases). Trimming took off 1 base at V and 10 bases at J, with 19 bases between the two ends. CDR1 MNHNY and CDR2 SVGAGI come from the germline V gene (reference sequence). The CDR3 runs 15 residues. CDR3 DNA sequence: TGTGCCAGCAGTTACTTTTCGGGGGGGGACACACACTACACCTTC. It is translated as CASSYFSGGDTHYTF.

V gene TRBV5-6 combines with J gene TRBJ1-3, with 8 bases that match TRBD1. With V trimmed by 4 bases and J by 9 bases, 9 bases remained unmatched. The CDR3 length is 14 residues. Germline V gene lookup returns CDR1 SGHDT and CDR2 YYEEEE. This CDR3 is CASSLDRARGTIYF. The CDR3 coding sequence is TGTGCCAGCAGCCTGGACAGGGCTAGGGGCACCATATATTTT.

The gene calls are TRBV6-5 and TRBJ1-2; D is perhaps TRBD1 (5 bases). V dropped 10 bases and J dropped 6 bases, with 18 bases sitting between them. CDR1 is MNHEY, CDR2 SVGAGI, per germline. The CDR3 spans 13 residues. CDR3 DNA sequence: TGTGCCACCTCGCCCCGGGGGGTCGATGGCTACACCTTC. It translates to CATSPRGVDGYTF.

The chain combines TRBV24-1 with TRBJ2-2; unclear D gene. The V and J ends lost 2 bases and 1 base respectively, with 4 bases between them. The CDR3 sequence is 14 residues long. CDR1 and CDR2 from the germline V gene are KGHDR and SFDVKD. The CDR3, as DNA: TGTGCCACCAGTGATTATCAGAACACCGGGGAGCTGTTTTTT. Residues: CATSDYQNTGELFF.

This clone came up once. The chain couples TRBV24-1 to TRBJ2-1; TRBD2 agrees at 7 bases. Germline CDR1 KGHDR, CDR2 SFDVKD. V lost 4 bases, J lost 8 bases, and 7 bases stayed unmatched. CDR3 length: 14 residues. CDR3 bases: TGTGCCACCAGTGACTCGGGACTAACGGATGAGCAGTTCTTC. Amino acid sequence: CATSDSGLTDEQFF.

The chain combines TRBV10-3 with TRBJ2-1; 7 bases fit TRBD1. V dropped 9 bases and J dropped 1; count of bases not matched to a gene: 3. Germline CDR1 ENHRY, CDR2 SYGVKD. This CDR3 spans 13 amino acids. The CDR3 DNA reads TGTGCCATTGGGACAGAATCCTACAATGAGCAGTTCTTC. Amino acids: CAIGTESYNEQFF.

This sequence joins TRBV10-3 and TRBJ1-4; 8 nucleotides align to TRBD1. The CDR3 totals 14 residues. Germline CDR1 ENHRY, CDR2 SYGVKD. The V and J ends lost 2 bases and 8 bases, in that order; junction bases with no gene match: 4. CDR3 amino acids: CAISEGTGPEKLFF. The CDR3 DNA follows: TGTGCCATCAGTGAGGGGACAGGACCCGAAAAACTGTTTTTT.

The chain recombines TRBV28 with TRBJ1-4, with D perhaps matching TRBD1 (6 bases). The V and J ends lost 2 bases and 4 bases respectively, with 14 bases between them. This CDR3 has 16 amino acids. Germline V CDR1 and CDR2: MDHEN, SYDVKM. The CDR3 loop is CASSLMDRSFNEKLFF. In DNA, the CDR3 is TGTGCCAGCAGTTTAATGGACAGATCCTTTAATGAAAAACTGTTTTTT.

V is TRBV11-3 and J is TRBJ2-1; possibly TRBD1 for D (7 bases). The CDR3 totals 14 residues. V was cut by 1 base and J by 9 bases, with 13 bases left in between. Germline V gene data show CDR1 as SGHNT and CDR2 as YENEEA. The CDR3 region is CASSLVGQGGEQFF. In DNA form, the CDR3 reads TGTGCCAGCAGCTTAGTTGGTCAGGGGGGTGAGCAGTTCTTC.

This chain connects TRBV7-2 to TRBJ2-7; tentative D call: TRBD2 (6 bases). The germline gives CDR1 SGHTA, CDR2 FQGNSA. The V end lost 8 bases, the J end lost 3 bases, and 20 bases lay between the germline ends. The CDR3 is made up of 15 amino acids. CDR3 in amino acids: CASSLGLPLYYEQYV. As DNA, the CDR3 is TGTGCCAGCTCCCTGGGACTGCCATTATACTACGAGCAGTACGTC.

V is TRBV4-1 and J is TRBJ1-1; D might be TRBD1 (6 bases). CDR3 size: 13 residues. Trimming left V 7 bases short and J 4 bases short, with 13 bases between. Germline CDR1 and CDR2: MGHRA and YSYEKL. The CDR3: CASKLQGSTEAFF. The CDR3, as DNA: TGCGCCAGCAAACTCCAGGGGAGCACTGAAGCTTTCTTT.

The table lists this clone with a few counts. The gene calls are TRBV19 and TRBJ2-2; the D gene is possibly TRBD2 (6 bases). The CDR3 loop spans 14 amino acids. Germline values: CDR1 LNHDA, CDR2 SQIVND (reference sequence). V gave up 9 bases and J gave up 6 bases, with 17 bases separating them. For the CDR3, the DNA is TGTGCCAGCATCCCTCAGGCGGGGCCCGGGGAGCTGTTTTTT. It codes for CASIPQAGPGELFF.